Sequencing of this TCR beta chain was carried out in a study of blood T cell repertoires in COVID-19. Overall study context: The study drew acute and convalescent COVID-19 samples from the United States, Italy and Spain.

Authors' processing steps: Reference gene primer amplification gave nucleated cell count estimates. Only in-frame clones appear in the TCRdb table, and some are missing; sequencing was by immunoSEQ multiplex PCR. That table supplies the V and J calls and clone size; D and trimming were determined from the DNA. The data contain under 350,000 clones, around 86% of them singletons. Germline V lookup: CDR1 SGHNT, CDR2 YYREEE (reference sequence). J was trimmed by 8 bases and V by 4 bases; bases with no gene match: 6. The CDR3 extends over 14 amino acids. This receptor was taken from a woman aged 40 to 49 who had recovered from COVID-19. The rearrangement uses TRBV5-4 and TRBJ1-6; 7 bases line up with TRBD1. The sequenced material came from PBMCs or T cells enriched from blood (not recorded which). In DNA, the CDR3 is TGTGCCAGCAGCGAGGGACAGTTGTATTCACCCCTCCACTTT. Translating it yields CASSEGQLYSPLHF.